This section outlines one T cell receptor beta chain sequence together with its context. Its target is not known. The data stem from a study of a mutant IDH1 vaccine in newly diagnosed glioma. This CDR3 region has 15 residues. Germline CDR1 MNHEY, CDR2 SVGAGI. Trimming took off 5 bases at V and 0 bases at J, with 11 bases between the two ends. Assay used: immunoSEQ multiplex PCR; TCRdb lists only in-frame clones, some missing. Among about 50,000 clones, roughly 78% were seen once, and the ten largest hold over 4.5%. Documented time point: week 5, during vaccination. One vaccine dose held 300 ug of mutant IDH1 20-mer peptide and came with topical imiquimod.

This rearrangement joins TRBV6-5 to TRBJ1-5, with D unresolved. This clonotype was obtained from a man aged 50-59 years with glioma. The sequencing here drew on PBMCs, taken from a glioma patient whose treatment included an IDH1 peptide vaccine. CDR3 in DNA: TGTGCCAGCAGTGTCCGGCAGTCTAGCAATCAGCCCCAGCATTTT. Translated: CASSVRQSSNQPQHF.